A selection of T cell receptor beta chains follows, all from one sample in a study of T cell changes during pregnancy in multiple sclerosis. The protocol was immunoSEQ multiplex PCR, while the TCRdb copy is restricted to in-frame clones and leaves out a portion. The table shows fewer than 60,000 clones, with around 92% occurring only once. The material was CD4+ T cells from peripheral blood mononuclear cells, obtained after pregnancy. The receptors shown here come from a female donor with multiple sclerosis, enrolled in a pregnancy study. The CDR3 runs from the conserved cysteine through the conserved F or W. D genes are given only for firm matches. Some rows have no size entry. The others give once, few or many, or a class for an expanded clone.

D	V	J	size	CDR3	DNA
.	TRBV18	TRBJ1-1	few	CASSPASADTEAFF	TGTGCCAGCTCACCGGCAAGTGCGGACACTGAAGCTTTCTTT
.	TRBV28	TRBJ2-7	.	CASSFLTLRDTNF	TGTGCCAGCAGTTTCCTCACGCTCCGGGACACGAACTTC
TRBD1	TRBV6-6	TRBJ1-1	.	CASRSNRGISEAFF	TGTGCCAGCAGAAGCAACAGGGGAATCTCGGAAGCTTTCTTT
TRBD1	TRBV7-2	TRBJ2-7	.	CASSLVGKYGTGIYEQYF	TGTGCCAGCAGCTTAGTGGGGAAATATGGGACAGGGATCTACGAGCAGTACTTC
.	TRBV5-4	TRBJ2-5	.	CASSLVTTYQETQYF	TGTGCCAGCAGCTTGGTGACAACGTACCAAGAGACCCAGTACTTC
.	TRBV18	TRBJ1-1	.	CASSPRGATYTEAFF	TGTGCCAGCTCACCTCGTGGGGCAACCTACACTGAAGCTTTCTTT
TRBD2	TRBV4-2	TRBJ2-3	.	CASRQGTSGGVNTQYF	TGTGCCAGCAGACAAGGCACTAGCGGGGGGGTAAATACGCAGTATTTT
TRBD2	TRBV7-9	TRBJ2-1	.	CASSFRAGGPGNEQFF	TGTGCCAGCAGCTTTAGGGCGGGGGGGCCGGGCAATGAGCAGTTCTTC
.	TRBV5-1	TRBJ1-1	.	CASSLEQATEAFF	TGCGCCAGCAGCTTGGAGCAGGCAACTGAAGCTTTCTTT
TRBD1	TRBV7-2	TRBJ1-2	.	CASSLAPGQGSSGYTF	TGTGCCAGCAGCTTAGCGCCAGGACAGGGGTCCTCTGGCTACACCTTC
.	TRBV7-2	TRBJ2-7	.	CASSHDSPGEQYF	TGTGCCAGCAGCCACGACAGCCCCGGCGAGCAGTACTTC
TRBD1	TRBV6-5	TRBJ2-1	.	CASSWRTGLGNEQFF	TGTGCCAGCAGTTGGCGGACAGGGCTAGGGAATGAGCAGTTCTTC
TRBD1	TRBV5-4	TRBJ1-4	.	CASSFLRTGNRGNEKLFF	TGTGCCAGCAGCTTTCTCCGGACAGGGAATCGTGGTAATGAAAAACTGTTTTTT
TRBD1	TRBV19	TRBJ1-2	.	CASSILRGLHYGYTF	TGTGCCAGTAGTATTCTCAGGGGGCTGCACTATGGCTACACCTTC
TRBD2	TRBV7-2	TRBJ2-4	.	CASSLGLAGGRGIQYF	TGTGCCAGCAGCTTGGGACTAGCGGGGGGGCGGGGCATTCAGTACTTC
TRBD1	TRBV15	TRBJ1-2	.	CATSIDRGAGGYTF	TGTGCCACAAGTATCGACAGGGGTGCGGGTGGCTACACCTTC
.	TRBV6-6	TRBJ1-2	.	CASSPVLNGYTF	TGTGCCAGCAGTCCGGTCCTTAATGGCTACACCTTC
.	TRBV5-1	TRBJ1-1	.	CASSLEFRGGNTEAFF	TGCGCCAGCAGCTTGGAGTTCAGGGGTGGGAACACTGAAGCTTTCTTT
.	TRBV2	TRBJ1-3	.	CASSESLRGRNTIYF	TGTGCCAGCAGTGAGAGTCTCAGGGGAAGAAACACCATATATTTT
TRBD1	TRBV12-5	TRBJ1-2	.	CASGRDRGGGYTF	TGTGCTAGTGGTCGGGACAGGGGGGGTGGCTACACCTTC
TRBD2	TRBV15	TRBJ2-5	.	CATSSQTPRLAGGAETQYF	TGTGCCACCAGCTCGCAAACCCCGCGACTAGCGGGGGGAGCTGAGACCCAGTACTTC
.	TRBV6-5	TRBJ2-5	.	CASSPVGGETQYF	TGTGCCAGCAGTCCCGTGGGCGGGGAGACCCAGTACTTC
.	TRBV13	TRBJ1-3	.	CASSSFRGSSGNTIYF	TGTGCCAGCAGCTCGTTCAGGGGTAGCTCTGGAAACACCATATATTTT
.	TRBV20-1	TRBJ1-1	.	CSAEMDTEAFF	TGCAGTGCTGAGATGGACACTGAAGCTTTCTTT
TRBD1	TRBV9	TRBJ2-2	.	CASSVTTGSNTGELFF	TGTGCCAGCAGCGTAACGACAGGGTCGAACACCGGGGAGCTGTTTTTT
.	TRBV10-3	TRBJ2-7	few	CAITRTGTTYEQYF	TGTGCCATCACCCGGACAGGGACTACCTACGAGCAGTACTTC
TRBD2	TRBV7-2	TRBJ2-7	.	CASLLAGAYEQYF	TGTGCCAGCCTACTAGCGGGGGCCTACGAGCAGTACTTC
.	TRBV4-2	TRBJ2-4	.	CASSQDSEGLAKNIQYF	TGTGCCAGCAGCCAAGATTCAGAGGGACTAGCCAAAAACATTCAGTACTTC
.	TRBV28	TRBJ2-7	once	CASSGLPYEQYF	TGTGCCAGCAGCGGACTTCCCTACGAGCAGTACTTC
TRBD1	TRBV11-2	TRBJ2-7	.	CASSRGTGVSYEQYF	TGTGCCAGCAGCCGCGGGACAGGGGTTTCCTACGAGCAGTACTTC
.	TRBV5-6	TRBJ1-1	.	CASSLRVGEVNTEAFF	TGTGCCAGCAGCTTAAGGGTCGGGGAGGTGAACACTGAAGCTTTCTTT
TRBD1	TRBV5-1	TRBJ2-7	.	CATRTGESYEQYF	TGCGCTACACGGACAGGGGAATCCTACGAGCAGTACTTC
TRBD1	TRBV19	TRBJ2-5	.	CASSRGTGTGAGETQYF	TGTGCCAGTAGTAGGGGGACCGGGACAGGGGCGGGGGAGACCCAGTACTTC
TRBD1	TRBV7-3	TRBJ1-1	.	CASSLQGQGRTEAFF	TGTGCCAGCAGCTTACAGGGACAGGGTCGAACTGAAGCTTTCTTT
.	TRBV27	TRBJ1-2	once	CASSTRGYGYTF	TGTGCCAGCAGTACCAGGGGTTATGGCTACACCTTC
TRBD1	TRBV12-5	TRBJ1-1	.	CASGLVQGFVAEAFF	TGTGCTAGTGGTTTGGTACAGGGGTTTGTCGCTGAAGCTTTCTTT
.	TRBV12-1	TRBJ2-6	.	CASSEPGLLYSGANVLTF	TGTGCCAGCAGCGAACCGGGACTCCTGTACTCTGGGGCCAACGTCCTGACTTTC
TRBD1	TRBV7-2	TRBJ1-2	.	CASSRDRVSGYTF	TGTGCCAGCAGCCGGGACAGGGTCAGTGGCTACACCTTC
TRBD1	TRBV27	TRBJ1-2	.	CASSPDRGYGYTF	TGTGCCAGCAGTCCGGACAGGGGCTATGGCTACACCTTC
.	TRBV9	TRBJ2-3	once	CASSDRSTDTQYF	TGTGCCAGCAGCGACAGGAGTACAGATACGCAGTATTTT
.	TRBV7-6	TRBJ2-1	.	CASSLVHTTTTNEQFF	TGTGCCAGCAGCTTAGTCCACACTACTACCACCAATGAGCAGTTCTTC
.	TRBV6-1	TRBJ2-7	.	CASSEVGGPEQYF	TGTGCCAGCAGTGAAGTCGGAGGGCCCGAGCAGTACTTC
.	TRBV6-6	TRBJ2-3	.	CASSFRQTDTQYF	TGTGCCAGCAGTTTTAGACAGACAGATACGCAGTATTTT
.	TRBV7-2	TRBJ1-5	.	CASSFSFGQPQHF	TGTGCCAGCAGCTTTAGTTTCGGTCAGCCCCAGCATTTT
TRBD1	TRBV7-2	TRBJ1-2	.	CASSSDRGREGYTF	TGTGCCAGCAGCTCGGACAGGGGGCGGGAAGGCTACACCTTC
.	TRBV5-5	TRBJ1-3	few	CASSRGDPNSGNTIYF	TGTGCCAGCAGCCGGGGGGATCCCAACTCTGGAAACACCATATATTTT
TRBD1	TRBV5-6	TRBJ2-1	.	CASSDSAEGALKQFF	TGTGCCAGCAGCGATTCAGCCGAGGGGGCTCTGAAGCAGTTCTTC
.	TRBV6-1	TRBJ1-6	few	CASSTGAPLHF	TGTGCCAGCAGTACGGGAGCACCCCTCCACTTT
.	TRBV6-5	TRBJ1-2	.	CASASQYGYTF	TGTGCCAGCGCCTCCCAGTATGGCTACACCTTC
.	TRBV2	TRBJ1-6	.	CAIHVHRYSPLHF	TGTGCCATCCACGTCCATAGATATTCACCCCTCCACTTT
TRBD1	TRBV2	TRBJ1-4	.	CASSETGVSGKLFF	TGTGCCAGCAGTGAAACAGGGGTTTCGGGAAAACTGTTTTTT
TRBD2	TRBV29-1	TRBJ2-5	.	CSVGRGAGETQYF	TGCAGCGTTGGGCGGGGGGCCGGGGAGACCCAGTACTTC
.	TRBV5-4	TRBJ1-2	.	CASSLLSQGGQGYTF	TGTGCCAGCAGCTTGTTAAGCCAGGGCGGTCAGGGCTACACCTTC
.	TRBV4-2	TRBJ1-6	.	CASSQEPGATNSPLHF	TGTGCCAGCAGCCAAGAGCCAGGCGCCACGAATTCACCCCTCCACTTT
.	TRBV2	TRBJ2-1	.	CASRYSHDEQFF	TGTGCCAGCAGATATAGTCATGATGAGCAGTTCTTC
TRBD2	TRBV5-4	TRBJ2-5	once	CASSRPTSGVQETQYF	TGTGCCAGCAGCCGACCAACTAGCGGGGTCCAAGAGACCCAGTACTTC
.	TRBV9	TRBJ2-2	.	CASSVGAQAGTGELFF	TGTGCCAGCAGCGTAGGGGCTCAGGCCGGAACCGGGGAGCTGTTTTTT
TRBD1	TRBV6-6	TRBJ2-1	.	CASSFPLDRVNEQFF	TGTGCCAGCAGTTTCCCCTTAGACAGGGTCAATGAGCAGTTCTTC